This T cell receptor beta chain stems from a study of early T cells in non-severe SARS-CoV-2 infection. Across the study: The chains were unpaired, and the sequenced material was bulk RNA from unsorted whole blood. Points from the study as a whole: Anti-spike CD8 responses were favored by VDJdb matching, which missed private and CD4 specificities.

Only a few counts were recorded for this clonotype. Its antigen is not identified. Separate cDNA molecules each had unique molecular identifiers attached to them. Each CDR3 protein is one row after TCRdb ran MiXCR on the 5' RACE reads. The sample gives 50,000 to 70,000 distinct CDR3 sequences, 10% of which show up once; under 9% is in the top ten. V shed 7 bases, J shed 5 bases, and the junction held 14 bases outside the gene matches. Germline assignment: CDR1 SQVTM and CDR2 ANQGSEA. The CDR3 has 16 amino acids. This clonotype was sampled from an adult who was a healthcare worker with PCR-confirmed SARS-CoV-2 infection or an uninfected control (not recorded which). The rearrangement uses TRBV29-1 and TRBJ2-4, with 10 bases identical to TRBD1. Sequenced input: whole blood. The CDR3 loop reads CSAPGPWTGGQNIQYF. CDR3 coding DNA: TGCAGCGCCCCCGGCCCTTGGACAGGGGGTCAAAACATTCAGTACTTC. Based on the CDR3 plus reference TRBV29-1 and TRBJ2-4, the full variable domain is SAVISQKPSRDICQRGTSLTIQCQVDSQVTMMFWYRQQPGQSLTLIATANQGSEATYESGFVIDKFPISRPNLTFSTLTVSNMSPEDSSIYLCSAPGPWTGGQNIQYFGAGTRLSVL.